This record concerns one T cell receptor beta chain sequence. Its antigen remains unidentified. The source of the sample is a study of cytomegalovirus exposure and HLA in healthy donors (dated by TCRdb to the late 2010s). Regarding the complete study: An earlier analysis of some 600 of the donors reported 250 to 350 Gb of sequence data and some 110 million unique TCR beta sequences obtained from some 170 million T cells. An early release that covered more than 550 HLA-typed donors contained about 290 gigabases of sequencing data and 80 million or so unique TCR sequences. Among the roughly 400 genotyped donors, 81% belonged to the genetic ancestry cluster associated with self-reported Caucasian donors. The aim of the study was to test whether cataloging public T cell receptors could identify signatures of past pathogen exposure. The T cell repertoires of 670 or so subjects were profiled by immunosequencing and related to cytomegalovirus serostatus. Along with the roughly 670-subject first cohort, a separate validation cohort of over a hundred different subjects was used. The study combined high-throughput TCR immunosequencing, statistical association of individual TCRs with disease status, and machine learning to predict cytomegalovirus infection status. A later analysis re-analyzed previously published TCR beta repertoires from 550 to 700 donors and added high-resolution HLA genotyping to study TCR occurrence patterns. Rather than using new phenotypic data, the later analysis identified candidate immune exposures from TCR beta sequences and from how often those sequences occurred across donors. In an earlier analysis of a few hundred of the donors, high-throughput TCR beta sequencing was used to judge whether each TCR beta V gene segment behaved as functional or pseudogenic. Donor age, sex, ethnicity and CMV serostatus were collected together with the repertoire data. Genome-wide SNP genotypes for about 65% of the roughly 670 donors were used in a later genetic analysis, which treated that subset as a discovery cohort. All discovery cohort repertoires had been generated on a single sequencing platform. Both class I and class II loci were covered by HLA typing, at four-digit resolution. Typing coverage differed by locus: A, B, C, DRB1 and DQB1 were typed in about 620-640 donors, DQA1 in approximately 520, DPA1 in 600 to 610, and DPB1 in just under 480. Because of strong linkage in the cohort, a few DR-DQ haplotypes were treated as single units for association and clustering. On average, around 240,000 unique TCR beta nucleotide sequences were sequenced per donor among 398 genotyped donors of the cohort, with 15% to 20% of those sequences being non-productive.

The cohort was made up of about 670 healthy bone marrow donors. All cohort members were sampled while nominally healthy, although unrecorded immune exposures were likely present. The donor tested CMV seronegative and was one of the 352 seronegative cohort members. A peripheral blood sample was collected from each donor, and TCR beta sequencing was performed on peripheral blood mononuclear cells. The Qiagen DNeasy Blood Extraction Kit was used to extract genomic DNA from the blood cell samples. Study-wide conclusions, independent of this receptor: An association between a missense DCLRE1C variant and V-gene and J-gene trimming of TCR beta chains was found in a later genetic analysis and replicated in an independent cohort. This cohort had only TCR beta chains sequenced, and the lack of alpha or paired-chain data limited which features could be detected. The earlier analysis of approximately 560 of the donors excluded seventeen rarely observed V segments, including chromosome 9 orphons, because counts were too low. In a later analysis, most CMV-associated TCR beta chains were found to appear HLA-restricted, with HLA associations seemingly driven largely by CMV exposure. Because HLA typing was unavailable for some donors at each locus, only the typed subset was used in association tests. According to the authors, the approach could potentially be generalized to other disease states and immunological phenotypes. Linkage disequilibrium might explain the correlated functional status among segregating V segments, but an unknown experimental factor could not be ruled out. Sequencing depth was assumed to be roughly uniform across donors in the presence/absence analyses, though that assumption may not hold. Compared with the approximately 720-donor mean, donors in an Asian-associated ancestry cluster had fewer N-insertions in productive TCRs, according to a later genetic analysis. In a later analysis, TCR association rates were found to vary across HLA loci, with the most associated TCRs seen for DRB1 alleles and the fewest for HLA-C alleles. Cytomegalovirus status was reported to be diagnosed by the classifier with high specificity and sensitivity in both the original and validation cohorts. The sequencing pipeline was judged likely to have produced a cluster of highly shared sequence variants as a technical artifact. Most TCR sequences were seen in very few donors, while some public TCRs were found in many individuals. In a later analysis, several top co-occurrence clusters were reported to appear linked to parvovirus B19, influenza, CMV and Epstein-Barr virus. Some IMGT-functional V segments, including TRBV6-2 and TRBV6-3, could not be told apart with the 87-base-pair reads, so those segments were excluded. Assigning TCR associations to individual alleles was difficult when HLA alleles, especially DR and DQ, strongly co-occurred. Specific HLA alleles were associated with roughly 17,000 TCR beta sequences at a false discovery rate of 0.05 in a later analysis. Three of the identified cytomegalovirus-associated TCR beta chains were confirmed in vitro to be specific for cytomegalovirus antigens. Compared with equally common non-associated chains, HLA-associated TCR beta chains in a later analysis were more clonally expanded and had lower generation probabilities. A further reported finding was that TCR beta sequences accurately predicted the HLA-A and HLA-B alleles for most subjects in the first cohort. The only immune exposure information available for the cohort was CMV serostatus. An earlier analysis of 587 of the donors showed that most TCR beta V segments appeared in productive rearrangements either about 87% or about 30% of the time, which broadly matched IMGT annotations. In the study, about 150 TCR beta chains were listed as associated with cytomegalovirus.

Counted from cysteine to phenylalanine, this CDR3 has 14 amino acids. The retained sequence is limited to the CDR3, 42 bases, with the frame set at the first base. V and J are trimmed by 4 bases and 4 bases, and the gene matches miss 5 bases of the junction. From a lookup of the germline V gene, CDR1 and CDR2 are MNHNS and SASEGT. Library method: the immunoSEQ multiplex PCR assay. For the multiplex PCR, a mixture combining 60 forward primers for TCR Vbeta segments and 13 reverse primers for TCR Jbeta segments was used. A multiplex PCR assay on genomic DNA amplified the CDR3 region of rearranged TCR beta genes. Amplified TCR beta libraries were sequenced as 87-base-pair reads on the Illumina HiSeq System. Regarding the original processing steps: A later analysis counted approximately 74 million unique TCR beta chains across the approximately 700 repertoires, and 9.5 million to 11 million of these chains were shared by at least two donors. A nearest-neighbor algorithm error-corrected the raw reads and collapsed the reads into unique sequences, merging closely related sequences to remove PCR and sequencing errors. Alignment of CDR3 sequences to IMGT reference sequences was used to assign V, D and J gene segments. For a sequence to be retained, a match of at least six nucleotides to both a V gene segment and a J gene segment was required. A rearrangement counted as productive if the CDR3 had no stop codons and remained in frame with V and J, and every other rearrangement counted as non-productive. CDR3 was defined according to IMGT convention as the region running from the second conserved V-encoded cysteine to the conserved J-encoded phenylalanine. The earlier analysis of approximately 590 of the donors excluded any sequence lacking an unambiguous match to a single V gene segment. In an earlier analysis of roughly 500 of the donors, V segments were called functional above 56.7% productive rearrangements and were called segregating when the between-donor standard deviation exceeded 5%. A statistical classification framework was built to diagnose cytomegalovirus status from the catalog of TCR beta chain sequences. V and J gene assignment, in a later analysis, came from comparing TCR nucleotide sequences with IMGT/GENE-DB human TR gene sequences. The TCRdist pipeline was used in a later analysis to assign CDR3 sequences and most-parsimonious VDJ recombination scenarios. A later analysis defined each TCR beta chain by its CDR3 amino acid sequence plus V-gene family, and excluded reads lacking a unique V-gene family. To address suspected cross-contamination and a sequencing artifact, a later analysis removed approximately 600 highly shared, low-generation-probability nucleotide sequences. In a later analysis, a clonal expansion index for each public chain was calculated from normalized within-repertoire ranks of inferred template counts. Generation probabilities in a later analysis came from a VDJ recombination model fitted to out-of-frame rearrangements, and those results were checked against IGoR. In a later analysis, TCR-TCR, TCR-HLA and TCR-CMV co-occurrence was scored with hypergeometric tests, and a repertoire-size bias correction was applied to TCR pairs. False discovery rates were estimated in a later analysis by permuting HLA or CMV assignments 20 times. In a later analysis, co-occurring TCRs were grouped using DBSCAN, and TCRdist sequence similarity was added for clustering within HLA-allele-positive subsets. Repertoires with fewer than 30,000 or more than 120,000 public chains were left out of co-occurrence clustering, as were a handful of repertoires with anomalous nucleotide sharing. TCRdb provides this immuneACCESS table in a form limited to in-frame rearrangements. Some clones are lacking; in checked studies, under half of them reflect an unresolved V gene, and why the rest are absent is not known. D and trimming come from the DNA, and the V and J calls and clone size come from that table. The sample's table lists a count of some 60,000 clones. Less than 4.5% of the sample is in the top ten clones.

The source of this sequence is a male donor in good health and CMV-seronegative. The sequenced material came from PBMCs. The sequence is built from TRBV6-1 and TRBJ2-7; 9 bases in the middle match TRBD2. The DNA sequence follows: TGTGCCAGCAGTGTGGCTAGCGGGGTTTACGAGCAGTACTTC. This codes for CASSVASGVYEQYF.